This TCR beta chain was sequenced during a study of blood T cell repertoires in COVID-19. On the study more broadly: Nucleic acid was either cDNA or gDNA, and it came from T cells, B-cell-depleted T cells, or PBMCs.

Germline-derived CDR1 and CDR2 are SGHRS and YFSETQ. The V gene lost 2 bases and the J gene lost 5 bases, with 13 bases spanning the gap. The CDR3 is made up of 14 amino acids. In the original processing: From reference gene primer amplification, estimates of nucleated cell counts were derived. Only in-frame clones appear in the TCRdb table, and some are missing; sequencing was by immunoSEQ multiplex PCR. D and trimming come from the DNA, and the V and J calls and clone size come from that table. The sample lists 45,000 or so clones, about nine tenths seen once, with roughly an eighth in the top ten.

This receptor was identified in a human donor in a cohort sampled during active COVID-19. The genes are TRBV5-1 and TRBJ2-5; TRBD1 might be the D (6 bases). Specimen: peripheral blood. CDR3 in amino acids: CASSLSRGRETQYF. The CDR3 coding sequence is TGCGCCAGCAGCTTATCCAGGGGTAGGGAGACCCAGTACTTC.